This record concerns one TCR beta chain sequence. Antigen unknown. Cycle 7 day 1, cycle 4 day 1, and baseline were the timepoints at which blood was sampled. The CDR3 has 14 amino acids. Germline CDR1 MGHRA, CDR2 YSYEKL. Trimming took off 4 bases at V and 6 bases at J, with 15 bases between the two ends. Clones were sequenced by immunoSEQ multiplex PCR, and TCRdb holds only the in-frame ones, with some missing. The table includes roughly 29,000 clones, around nine tenths detected once. This entry is derived from a study of OX40 agonist ivuxolimab in advanced cancers. Study as a whole: There were three patients with partial responses, one having hepatocellular carcinoma and two cutaneous melanoma. Findings and caveats of the study: At 0.1 to 3.0 mg/kg, CD4+ and CD8+ blood T cells expanded clonally by week 6.

The sequence was collected from an adult with an advanced solid tumor such as melanoma, head and neck, liver or kidney cancer. Material: CD4+ or CD8+ T cells sorted from blood, obtained in a trial of the OX40 agonist ivuxolimab. This chain connects TRBV4-1 to TRBJ1-1, with D possibly being TRBD1 (6 bases). DNA for the CDR3: TGCGCCAGCAGCCCCGCCGGGGGCAGCGCTGAAGCTTTCTTT. The encoded protein is CASSPAGGSAEAFF.